This T cell receptor beta chain was sequenced during a study of tumor-infiltrating lymphocytes in localized non-small cell lung cancer. Concerning this clone itself: Its antigen remains unidentified.

General observations from the study: Higher tumor T cell infiltration than in uninvolved lung was supported by TCRbeta sequencing. Tumor T-cell fraction from TCR sequencing was not associated with recurrence-free survival (p = 0.61). Available tissue quantity limited TCR sequencing to a patient subset. IM1 and IM2 tumors showed no difference in T-cell fraction.

Using immunoSEQ multiplex PCR, the repertoire was profiled, and TCRdb retains in-frame clones only, with some absent. The sample holds 20,000 to 25,000 clones, 50% to 80% seen once. CDR1 is MDHEN, CDR2 SYDVKM, per germline. This CDR3 is built from 15 residues. Trimming removed 7 bases from V and 2 bases from J, with 17 bases in between. The chain has TRBV28 and TRBJ1-1; D remains unclear. The material sequenced was lung tumor tissue. This TCR was sampled from a human donor with non-small cell lung cancer. The chain's CDR3 is CASTTAGSGNTEAFF. As DNA, the CDR3 is TGTGCCAGCACCACAGCAGGATCAGGAAACACTGAAGCTTTCTTT.